This T cell receptor (beta chain) came from a study of vaccination effects on CD4 cells after COVID-19. Having been cultured for around ten days, the cells underwent CD4+ T cell isolation. Half-medium replacement with IL-2 medium occurred on days 3 and 7. Clones were sequenced by immunoSEQ multiplex PCR, and TCRdb holds only the in-frame ones, with some missing. In the table there are tens of thousands of clones, 65% to 70% of which are singletons. This clone has only a few counts. Its specificity is unknown. Trimming removed 9 bases from V and 3 bases from J; junction bases left unmatched: 11. Germline V gene data show CDR1 as MNHEY and CDR2 as SVGAGI. This CDR3 is built from 14 residues.

The receptor was derived from a human donor who received a COVID-19 vaccine. The source material was CD4+ T cells from PBMCs cultured without peptide, sampled before COVID-19 vaccination. The gene calls are TRBV6-5 and TRBJ2-7; TRBD1 agrees at 7 bases. CDR3 amino acids: CASPRDSQLYEQYF. CDR3 in DNA: TGTGCCAGTCCCCGGGACAGCCAACTCTACGAGCAGTACTTC.